This TCR beta chain came from a study of technical replicates of blood from four donors (dated by TCRdb to the late 2010s). Libraries came from the immunoSEQ multiplex PCR assay. The table comes from immuneACCESS by way of TCRdb, which keeps in-frame sequences with V and J called. Part of the clones is missing from these tables; in studies checked, under half for an unresolved V gene and the rest for unknown reasons. Present in this sample are 12,000 or so clones, roughly 92% of which were seen just once. About 8.5% of the sample rests with the top ten. Spanning cysteine to phenylalanine, the CDR3 consists of 15 amino acids. Only CDR3 DNA is held: 45 bases, read in frame from base 1. V and J are trimmed by 7 bases and 6 bases, and the gene matches miss 6 bases of the junction. Via the germline V gene, CDR1 is LGHNA and CDR2 YNFKEQ. As for this clone: What antigen it recognizes has not been identified. Per-nucleotide qualities are absent, and no much larger clonotype sits a single base away.

The receptor's source is a human donor in good health. Sequencing was performed on PBMCs. The rearrangement joined TRBV4-2 to TRBJ2-1; 13 bases in between match TRBD2. In nucleotide form, the sequence is TGTGCCAGCACCCCGGGACTAGCGGGATTCAATGAGCAGTTCTTC. It codes for CASTPGLAGFNEQFF.